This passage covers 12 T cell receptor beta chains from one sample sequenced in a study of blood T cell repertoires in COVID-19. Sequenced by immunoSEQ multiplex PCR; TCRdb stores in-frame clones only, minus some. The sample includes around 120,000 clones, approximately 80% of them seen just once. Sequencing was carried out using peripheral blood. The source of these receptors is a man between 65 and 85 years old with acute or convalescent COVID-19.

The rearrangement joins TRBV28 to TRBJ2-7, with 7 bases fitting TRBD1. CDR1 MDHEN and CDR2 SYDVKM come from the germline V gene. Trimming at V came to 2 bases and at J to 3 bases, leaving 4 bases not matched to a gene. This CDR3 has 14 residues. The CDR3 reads CASSLLGQNYEQYF. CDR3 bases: TGTGCCAGCAGTTTACTGGGACAGAACTACGAGCAGTACTTC.

This CDR3 reads CASSIVSMETQYF. The CDR3 bases are TGTGCCAGTAGTATAGTCAGTATGGAGACCCAGTACTTC. This rearrangement joins TRBV19 to TRBJ2-5; no definite D call. In germline, CDR1 is LNHDA, CDR2 SQIVND (reference sequence). This CDR3 contains 13 residues. The ends were cut back, 1 base at V and 5 bases at J, with 8 bases in the middle.

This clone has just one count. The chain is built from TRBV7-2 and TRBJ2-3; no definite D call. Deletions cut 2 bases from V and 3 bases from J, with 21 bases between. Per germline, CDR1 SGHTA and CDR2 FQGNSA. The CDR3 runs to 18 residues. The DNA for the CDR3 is TGTGCCAGCAGCTTACTCGGAGACGCCTTTTTGGCTACAGATACGCAGTATTTT. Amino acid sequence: CASSLLGDAFLATDTQYF.

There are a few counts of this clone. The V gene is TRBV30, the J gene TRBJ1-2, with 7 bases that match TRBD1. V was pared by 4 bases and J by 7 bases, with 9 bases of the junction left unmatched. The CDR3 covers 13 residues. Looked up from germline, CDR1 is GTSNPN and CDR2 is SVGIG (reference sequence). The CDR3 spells CAWMNRGLSGYTF. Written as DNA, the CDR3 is TGTGCCTGGATGAACAGGGGCCTAAGTGGCTACACCTTC.

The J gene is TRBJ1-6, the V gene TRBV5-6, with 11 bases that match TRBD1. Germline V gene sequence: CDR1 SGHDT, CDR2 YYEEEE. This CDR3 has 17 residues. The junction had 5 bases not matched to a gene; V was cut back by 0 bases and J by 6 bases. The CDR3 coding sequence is TGTGCCAGCAGCTTGGCCCGGACAGGGGGCCTTAATTCACCCCTCCACTTT. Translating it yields CASSLARTGGLNSPLHF.

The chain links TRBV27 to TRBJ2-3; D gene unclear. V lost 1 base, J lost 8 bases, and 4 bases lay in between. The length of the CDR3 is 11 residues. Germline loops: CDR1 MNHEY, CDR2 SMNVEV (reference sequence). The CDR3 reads CASSLFSTQYF. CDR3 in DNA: TGTGCCAGCAGTTTATTTAGTACGCAGTATTTT.

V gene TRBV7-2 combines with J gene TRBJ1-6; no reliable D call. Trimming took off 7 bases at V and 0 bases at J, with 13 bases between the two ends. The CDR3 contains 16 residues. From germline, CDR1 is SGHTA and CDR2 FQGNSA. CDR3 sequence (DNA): TGTGCCAGCACCCACGGTCTCCGCTCCTATAATTCACCCCTCCACTTT. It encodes CASTHGLRSYNSPLHF.

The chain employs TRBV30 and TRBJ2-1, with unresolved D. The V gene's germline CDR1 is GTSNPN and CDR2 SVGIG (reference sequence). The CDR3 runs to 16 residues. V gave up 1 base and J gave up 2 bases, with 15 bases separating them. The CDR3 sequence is CAWSAFVGLPYNEQFF. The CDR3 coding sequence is TGTGCCTGGAGTGCCTTTGTGGGCTTGCCCTACAATGAGCAGTTCTTC.

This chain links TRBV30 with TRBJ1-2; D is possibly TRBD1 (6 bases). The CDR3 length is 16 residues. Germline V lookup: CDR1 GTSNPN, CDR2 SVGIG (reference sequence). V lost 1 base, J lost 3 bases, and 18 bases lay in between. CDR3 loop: CAWSAGGAPPHYGYTF. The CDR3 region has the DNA TGTGCCTGGAGTGCGGGGGGGGCCCCCCCCCACTATGGCTACACCTTC.

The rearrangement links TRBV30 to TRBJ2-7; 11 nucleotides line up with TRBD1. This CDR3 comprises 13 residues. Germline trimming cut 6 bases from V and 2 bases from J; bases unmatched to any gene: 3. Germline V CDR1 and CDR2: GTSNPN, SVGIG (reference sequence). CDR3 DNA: TGTGCCTGCACGGGACAGGGGGCCTACGAGCAGTACTTC. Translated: CACTGQGAYEQYF.

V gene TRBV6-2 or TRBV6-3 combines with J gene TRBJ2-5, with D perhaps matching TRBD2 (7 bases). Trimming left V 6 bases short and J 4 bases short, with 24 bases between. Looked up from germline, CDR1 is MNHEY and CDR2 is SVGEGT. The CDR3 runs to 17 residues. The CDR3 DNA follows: TGTGCCAGCAGCCCTTTTTTAGTGGGGGGGGGCGCAGAGACCCAGTACTTC. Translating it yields CASSPFLVGGGAETQYF.

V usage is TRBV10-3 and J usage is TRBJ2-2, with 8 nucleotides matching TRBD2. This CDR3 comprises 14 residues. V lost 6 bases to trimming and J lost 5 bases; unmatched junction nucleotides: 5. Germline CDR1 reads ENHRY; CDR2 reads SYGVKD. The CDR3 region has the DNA TGTGCCATCAGCCGGGGGGGGCAGACCGGGGAGCTGTTTTTT. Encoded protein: CAISRGGQTGELFF.